This TCR beta chain was identified in a study of blood T cell repertoires in COVID-19. Using immunoSEQ multiplex PCR, the repertoire was profiled, and TCRdb retains in-frame clones only, with some absent. The sample lists fewer than 150,000 clones; 70% to 90% were seen once. Germline V CDR1 and CDR2: SGHRS, YFSETQ. Trimming took off 4 bases at V and 0 bases at J, with 16 bases between the two ends. The CDR3 sequence is 16 residues long. Sequences were obtained from peripheral blood. This sequence originates from a woman in her forties or fifties who had recovered from COVID-19. The J gene is TRBJ1-1, the V gene TRBV5-1; TRBD1 might be the D (5 bases). In DNA form, the CDR3 reads TGCGCCAGCAGCCCCGAGCAGGGCATTATGAACACTGAAGCTTTCTTT. This encodes CASSPEQGIMNTEAFF.